This record concerns one T cell receptor (beta chain) sequence. Its target is not known. This sample was taken from a study of shared clonotypes between healthy human individuals. Using immunoSEQ multiplex PCR, the repertoire was profiled, and TCRdb retains in-frame clones only, with some absent. Here the sample spans over 800,000 clones, almost 95% being singletons. General observations from the study: Since donors were few, the genetic and exposure-history diversity represented was limited. Memory subsets generally showed lower estimated richness than naive subsets.

The naive CD8 population came from CD45RO-negative cells selected for CCR7, without terminally differentiated effector memory CD45RA+ cells. Donors included only healthy HIV-negative adults lacking recent acute infections or vaccinations. The sequence was collected from a man aged 25 to 40 in good health. The material sequenced was naive CD8+ T cells sorted from blood.

In DNA form, the CDR3 reads TGTGCCAGTAACAGGGACAATCAGCCCCAGCATTTT. It codes for CASNRDNQPQHF. This sequence joins TRBV28 and TRBJ1-5; a weak D match, TRBD1 (6 bases). This CDR3 is 12 amino acids long. V lost 9 bases and J 3 bases, leaving 9 bases between the germline ends. Per germline, CDR1 MDHEN and CDR2 SYDVKM.